This paragraph covers one T cell receptor (beta chain) sequence. These data are taken from a study of blood T cell repertoires in COVID-19. Whole-study context: Acute-phase and convalescent COVID-19 samples originated in the United States, Italy and Spain. T cells, B-cell-depleted T cells, or PBMCs provided the cDNA or gDNA that served as material.

Those enrolled, adults aged 18 to 89 years, came from 20 to 25 US areas. Participants had their cohort set by participant-reported clinical history. V shed 8 bases and J shed 1 base, with 16 bases lying between them. Germline values: CDR1 MDHEN, CDR2 SYDVKM. The CDR3 runs 15 residues. Data came from immunoSEQ multiplex PCR; TCRdb stores just in-frame clones and leaves some out. The table records hundreds of thousands of clones, less than 90% of them present only once. The rearrangement joins TRBV28 to TRBJ2-3, with TRBD1 as a possible D gene (7 bases). The source is a woman aged 25 to 39 who had recovered from COVID-19. The source material was PBMCs or T cells enriched from blood (not recorded which). DNA of the CDR3: TGTGCCAGCTTCACAGGGGAGGAAGGCACAGATACGCAGTATTTT. Translated: CASFTGEEGTDTQYF. Full variable domain (remainder filled in from reference TRBV28 and TRBJ2-3): DVKVTQSSRYLVKRTGEKVFLECVQDMDHENMFWYRQDPGLGLRLIYFSYDVKMKEKGDIPEGYSVSREKKERFSLILESASTNQTSMYLCASFTGEEGTDTQYFGPGTRLTVL.